This is a list of T cell receptor beta chains from one sample in a study of response to subunit inactivated influenza vaccine. TCRdb ran MiXCR on the RT-PCR reads and lists one entry per CDR3 protein. Of some 300,000 distinct CDR3 sequences listed, approximately 21% are singletons. Sequenced here: PBMCs from blood, sampled roughly 20 months after vaccination. These receptors came from a man aged 50-75 years who received an inactivated influenza vaccine. The CDR3 runs from the conserved cysteine through the conserved F or W. Fields, in order: V gene, J gene, clone size, D gene, CDR3 protein, CDR3 DNA. A D gene is named only where the DNA matches it firmly. Size is omitted from some rows. Given values are once, few, many or a class for expanded clones.

>TRBV27|TRBJ2-1|-|-
CASSLFPTDEQFF
TGTGCCAGCAGTTTATTCCCGACCGATGAGCAGTTCTTC
>TRBV7-8|TRBJ2-5|-|TRBD2
CASSLGTGGVKETQYF
TGTGCCAGCAGCTTGGGGACGGGGGGAGTCAAAGAGACCCAGTACTTC
>TRBV7-8|TRBJ1-2|-|TRBD1
CASSFGREGAYGYTF
TGTGCCAGCAGCTTCGGACGGGAGGGGGCCTATGGCTACACCTTC
>TRBV20-1|TRBJ1-1|few|TRBD1
CSADPGTGVEAFF
TGCAGTGCAGACCCCGGGACAGGGGTCGAAGCTTTCTTT
>TRBV28|TRBJ1-5|-|-
CASGFGDRGNQPQHF
TGTGCCAGCGGTTTTGGGGATCGGGGCAATCAGCCCCAGCATTTT
>TRBV12-3/TRBV12-4|TRBJ2-2|-|TRBD2
CASSRTSGNTGELFF
TGTGCCAGCAGTCGGACTAGCGGGAACACCGGGGAGCTGTTTTTT
>TRBV7-8|TRBJ1-2|-|-
CASSRGGWDLYGYTF
TGTGCCAGCAGCCGAGGCGGCTGGGACCTCTATGGCTACACCTTC
>TRBV10-3|TRBJ2-7|few|TRBD1
CAISVNRGSDYEQYF
TGTGCCATCAGTGTAAACAGGGGGTCAGACTACGAGCAGTACTTC
>TRBV4-2|TRBJ2-1|-|TRBD2
CASSQDSGSSYNEQFF
TGTGCCAGCAGCCAAGATAGCGGGAGCTCCTACAATGAGCAGTTCTTC
>TRBV7-2|TRBJ2-2|few|-
CASSLGLGNTGELFF
TGTGCCAGCAGCTTAGGACTAGGAAACACCGGGGAGCTGTTTTTT
>TRBV10-1|TRBJ2-1|-|TRBD2
CASTGLAGVSYNEQFF
TGCGCCAGCACTGGACTAGCGGGGGTTTCCTACAATGAGCAGTTCTTC
>TRBV21-1|TRBJ2-7|-|-
CASSNDEQYF
TGTGCCAGCAGCAACGACGAGCAGTACTTC
>TRBV5-1|TRBJ2-7|-|-
CASSPTPDSPYEQYF
TGCGCCAGCAGCCCCACCCCGGACAGCCCCTACGAGCAGTACTTC
>TRBV12-3/TRBV12-4|TRBJ1-2|-|-
CASSTWDLQAYGYTF
TGTGCCAGCAGTACGTGGGACCTCCAGGCGTATGGCTACACCTTC
>TRBV19|TRBJ1-5|-|TRBD1
CASSPNGQGYNQPQHF
TGTGCCAGTAGTCCGAACGGACAGGGGTACAATCAGCCCCAGCATTTT
>TRBV19|TRBJ2-2|-|-
CASSISGDGELFF
TGTGCCAGTAGTATTTCTGGTGACGGGGAGCTGTTTTTT
>TRBV20-1|TRBJ2-1|-|TRBD2
CSAGTALAGVSEQFF
TGCAGTGCCGGAACCGCACTAGCGGGAGTCAGTGAGCAGTTCTTC